The clone carrying this TCR beta chain was seen many times. What it binds is unknown. Each TCR cDNA molecule bore a unique molecular identifier. TCRdb re-analysed the 5' RACE reads in MiXCR, keeping a single row per CDR3 protein. The sample shows 8,900 or so distinct CDR3 sequences, 8.7% of them seen only once. The sample comes from a study of spatial heterogeneity in lung cancer. Study context: Counts of TCR transcripts in tumor regions tracked strongly with a T cell module score that came from matched bulk RNA-seq. A unique TCR and UMI combination showed up more than ten times in raw reads, on average.

Time point described: sample taken at primary tumor resection. CDR3 length: 12 amino acids. In germline, CDR1 is DFQATT, CDR2 SNEGSKA (reference sequence). With 0 bases removed from V and 6 bases from J, the gap between germline ends came to 9 bases. Regarding the study as a whole: Tracking of tumor mutation counts was seen in expanded intratumoral alpha and beta TCR counts.

The rearrangement joins TRBV20-1 to TRBJ2-7; D tentatively fits TRBD1 or TRBD2 (5 bases each). The sample consisted of lung tumor tissue, taken at surgery. This receptor was taken from a female donor with early-stage non-small cell lung cancer. The CDR3: CSARDWGSEQYF. CDR3 coding DNA: TGCAGTGCTAGAGATTGGGGGAGCGAGCAGTACTTC.